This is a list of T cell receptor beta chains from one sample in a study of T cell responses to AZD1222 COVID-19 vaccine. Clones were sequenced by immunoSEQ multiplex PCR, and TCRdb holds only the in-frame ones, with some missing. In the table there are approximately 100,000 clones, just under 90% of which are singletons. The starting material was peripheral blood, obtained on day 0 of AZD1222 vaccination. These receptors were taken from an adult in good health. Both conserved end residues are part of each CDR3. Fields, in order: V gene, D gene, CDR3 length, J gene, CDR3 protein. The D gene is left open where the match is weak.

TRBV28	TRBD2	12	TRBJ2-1	CASSPPAGEQFF
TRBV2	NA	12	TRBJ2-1	CASSGQLNEQFF
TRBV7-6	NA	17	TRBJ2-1	CASSLVLSGTWGNEQFF
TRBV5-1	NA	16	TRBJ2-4	CASSLKGEQGKNIQYF
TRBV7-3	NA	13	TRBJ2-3	CASSLVAGDSQYF
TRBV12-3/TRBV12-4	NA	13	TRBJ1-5	CASSLWGGQPQHF
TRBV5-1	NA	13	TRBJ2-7	CASSSDNSYEQYF
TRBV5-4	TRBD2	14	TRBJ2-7	CASSSGLAVYEQYF
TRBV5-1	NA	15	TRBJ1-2	CASSLIDGTNDGYTF
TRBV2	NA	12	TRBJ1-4	CASSGQNEKLFF
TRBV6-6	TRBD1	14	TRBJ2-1	CASRIGTGGYEQFF
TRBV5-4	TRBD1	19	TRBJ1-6	CASSSGTGFGRRYNSPLHF
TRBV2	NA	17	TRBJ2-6	CASSSPWGGSGANVLTF
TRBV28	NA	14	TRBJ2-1	CASNGLGVYNEQFF
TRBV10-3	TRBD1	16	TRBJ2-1	CATREGTGQGSNEQFF
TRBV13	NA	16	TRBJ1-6	CASSLGGVRGNSPLHF
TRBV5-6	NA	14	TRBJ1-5	CASSLQGSNQPQHF
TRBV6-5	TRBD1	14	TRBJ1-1	CASSRQGQNTEAFF
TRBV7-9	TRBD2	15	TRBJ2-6	CASTGGPSGANVLTF
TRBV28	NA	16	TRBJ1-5	CASSKSLRGLNQPQHF
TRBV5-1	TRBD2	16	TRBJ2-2	CASSLSSGRTGGELFF
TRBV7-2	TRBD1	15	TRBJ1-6	CASRPTTGRNSPLHF
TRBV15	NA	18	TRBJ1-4	CATSSHGSAGTTNEKLFF
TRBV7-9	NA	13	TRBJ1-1	CASSFLVNTEAFF
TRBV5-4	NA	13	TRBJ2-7	CASSSTLVYEQYF
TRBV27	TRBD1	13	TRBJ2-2	CASRRQGAGELFF
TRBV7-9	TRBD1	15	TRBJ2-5	CASSFWSGGQETQYF
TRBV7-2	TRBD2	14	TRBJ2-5	CASSLSGRRETQYF
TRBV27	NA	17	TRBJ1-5	CASSPGRIYHSNQPQHF
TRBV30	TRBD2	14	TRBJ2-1	CAWSRVGGYNEQFF
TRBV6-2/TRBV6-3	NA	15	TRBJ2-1	CASSSRDRFWNEQFF
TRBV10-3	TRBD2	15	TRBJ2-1	CAISGMAGGQNEQFF
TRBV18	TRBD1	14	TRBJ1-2	CASSPLQGARGYTF
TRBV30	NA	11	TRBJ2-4	CAWDKGVTIDF
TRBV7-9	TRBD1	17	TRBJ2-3	CASSFIGTGISPDTQYF
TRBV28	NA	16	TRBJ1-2	CASRMGGTAANYGYTF
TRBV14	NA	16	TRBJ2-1	CASSQYRDGRQDEQFF
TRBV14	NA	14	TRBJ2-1	CASSQWREDNEQFF
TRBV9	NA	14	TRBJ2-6	CASSVRFGANVLTF
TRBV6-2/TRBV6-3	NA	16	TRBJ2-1	CASSIPIHAATHEQFF
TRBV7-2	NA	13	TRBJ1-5	CASSLSLGEPQHF